Below are 15 T cell receptor beta chains sequenced from a single sample in a study of T cells in Graves' hyperthyroidism and ophthalmopathy. Researchers amplified the TCR beta CDR3 regions from RNA transcripts. The primer set for the first-round RT-PCR of the TCR CDR3 was HTBI. TCRdb processed the multiplex PCR reads anew with MiXCR; each CDR3 protein has one entry. Of about 740,000 distinct CDR3 sequences in the sample, about 15% were seen once. Sequencing was performed on blood. Receptors originate from a woman between 18 and 29 years old with Graves' hyperthyroidism.

This clonotype has just a few counts. The rearrangement links TRBV9 to TRBJ2-5, with D unresolved. CDR3 length equals 15 residues. The V and J ends lost 4 bases and 5 bases respectively, with 18 bases between them. Per germline, CDR1 SGDLS and CDR2 YYNGEE. The CDR3 DNA reads TGTGCCAGCAGCTTCTGGTTTGGCCTGGGGGAGACCCAGTACTTC. Amino acids: CASSFWFGLGETQYF.

This clonotype was seen repeatedly, ten times or more. The chain uses TRBV10-3 and TRBJ2-1, with D possibly called TRBD1 or TRBD2 (6 bases each). The V gene's germline CDR1 is ENHRY and CDR2 SYGVKD. This CDR3 is 14 amino acids long. V was cut by 8 bases and J by 0 bases, with 11 bases left in between. The CDR3 sequence is CAISEGGSYNEQFF. The CDR3 bases are TGTGCCATCTCTGAGGGGGGCTCCTACAATGAGCAGTTCTTC.

This clonotype was observed at least ten times. J is TRBJ2-3 and V is TRBV11-2; 7 bases agree with TRBD2. The V and J ends lost 4 bases and 0 bases, in that order; junction bases with no gene match: 13. Germline V gives CDR1 SGHAT, CDR2 FQNNGV. This CDR3 has 18 amino acids. CDR3 nucleotides: TGTGCCAGCAGCTGGAACAGCGGGGTAGTTCTTAGCACAGATACGCAGTATTTT. It specifies CASSWNSGVVLSTDTQYF.

This clonotype was found many times. The chain recombines TRBV7-2 with TRBJ2-7; D is perhaps TRBD1 or TRBD2 (7 bases each). Trimming stripped 4 bases from V and 5 bases from J, with 15 bases between. The CDR3 totals 14 residues. Germline loops: CDR1 SGHTA, CDR2 FQGNSA. The CDR3 reads CASSSQGRVDEQYF. The CDR3 DNA sequence: TGTGCCAGCAGCTCACAGGGGAGGGTCGACGAGCAGTACTTC.

This clonotype was seen ten or more times. The chain links TRBV11-2 to TRBJ2-3; TRBD2 aligns across 10 bases. Per the germline V gene, CDR1 is SGHAT and CDR2 is FQNNGV. The junction had 11 bases not matched to a gene; V was cut back by 0 bases and J by 5 bases. There are 18 residues in the CDR3. CDR3 DNA: TGTGCCAGCAGCTTAGATTGGGCTAGCGGGAGCCGGGGAGATACGCAGTATTTT. Translation gives CASSLDWASGSRGDTQYF.

Comments on this clonotype: With a much larger clone just one base away, this may be a read error. The V call is TRBV5-1, the J call TRBJ1-5; no clear D. Germline V lookup: CDR1 SGHRS, CDR2 YFSETQ. The CDR3 sequence is 12 residues long. The CDR3 loop is CAGSDGTQPQHF. The CDR3 DNA is TGCGCCGGCAGCGATGGAACGCAGCCCCAGCATTTT.

This clonotype occurred many times. V gene TRBV12-3 or TRBV12-4 combines with J gene TRBJ1-1, with D tentatively TRBD1 (6 bases). Trimming took 10 bases from V and 10 from J, leaving 16 bases between them. The CDR3 extends over 11 amino acids. CDR3 in DNA: TGTGCCACGCATAGGGGCAGGGGAGCTTTCTTT. It codes for CATHRGRGAFF.

A few counts support this clonotype. This chain uses TRBV5-5 with TRBJ2-7, with 10 bases lining up with TRBD2. Looked up from germline, CDR1 is SGHKS and CDR2 is YYEKEE (reference sequence). V shed 2 bases, J shed 4 bases, and the junction held 6 bases outside the gene matches. The CDR3 runs to 15 residues. CDR3 loop: CASSFGTSGIYEQYF. CDR3 DNA sequence: TGTGCCAGCAGCTTCGGAACTAGCGGGATTTACGAGCAGTACTTC.

V and J are TRBV4-1 and TRBJ1-3; perhaps TRBD1 as D (5 bases). The CDR3 contains 14 residues. V was pared by 0 bases and J by 4 bases, with 7 bases between. Germline V gene lookup returns CDR1 MGHRA and CDR2 YSYEKL. The CDR3 region has the DNA TGCGCCAGCAGCCAAGAGGGGACCGGAAACACCATATATTTT. It encodes CASSQEGTGNTIYF.

The V and J genes are TRBV24-1 and TRBJ2-5; possibly TRBD2 for D (6 bases). This CDR3 is built from 16 residues. Trimming shortened V by 3 bases and J by 2 bases, and 15 bases separated the two germline ends. Germline assignment: CDR1 KGHDR and CDR2 SFDVKD. The CDR3 spells CATSDRGTSKQETQYF. As DNA, the CDR3 is TGTGCCACCAGTGATCGCGGGACGAGTAAGCAAGAGACCCAGTACTTC.

This clonotype has more than one count but fewer than ten. No conserved phenylalanine or tryptophan is present at the end of the CDR3, so a read error is the likely explanation. CDR3 region: CASASGVAKNIQYS. The CDR3 DNA reads as TGTGCCAGCGCCTCAGGAGTAGCCAAAAACATTCAGTACTCC. The chain links TRBV6-1 to TRBJ2-4, with D uncertain. The germline V gene encodes CDR1 MNHNS and CDR2 SASEGT. The V end lost 8 bases, the J end lost 0 bases, and 11 bases lay between the germline ends. This CDR3 is 14 amino acids long.

CDR3 residues: CSAPPVKGLPNEQFF. The CDR3 DNA follows: TGCAGTGCTCCACCTGTGAAGGGACTACCTAATGAGCAGTTCTTC. The chain uses TRBV20-1 and TRBJ2-1; 7 positions match TRBD2. Germline CDR1 reads DFQATT; CDR2 reads SNEGSKA (reference sequence). The CDR3 is 15 residues long. After removal of 5 bases from V and 7 bases from J, the junction contained 14 bases not matched to a gene.

The V and J genes are TRBV20-1 and TRBJ2-1; D tentatively fits TRBD1 or TRBD2 (5 bases each). The CDR3 length is 15 residues. The germline V gene encodes CDR1 DFQATT and CDR2 SNEGSKA (reference sequence). V shed 3 bases and J shed 0 bases, with 12 bases lying between them. The CDR3 nucleotides are TGCAGTGCTAGTATGGGACCCGACTCCTACAATGAGCAGTTCTTC. It is translated as CSASMGPDSYNEQFF.

At least ten counts were recorded for this clonotype. CDR3 region: CASSPRAKGRGGYTF. CDR3 in DNA: TGTGCCAGCAGCCCCCGCGCGAAAGGGCGCGGTGGCTACACCTTC. The chain combines TRBV11-2 with TRBJ1-2; no reliable D call. Germline CDR1 SGHAT, CDR2 FQNNGV. The CDR3 is 15 amino acids. Trimming pared 5 bases from V and 7 bases from J, leaving 20 bases between.

This clonotype was recorded many times. V gene TRBV20-1 combines with J gene TRBJ2-5; D not resolved. The V and J ends lost 3 bases and 4 bases respectively, with 18 bases between them. The germline V gene has CDR1 DFQATT and CDR2 SNEGSKA (reference sequence). The CDR3 has 15 amino acids. The CDR3 here is CSARVRALWGETQYF. In DNA, the CDR3 is TGCAGTGCTAGGGTACGGGCTCTATGGGGAGAGACCCAGTACTTC.